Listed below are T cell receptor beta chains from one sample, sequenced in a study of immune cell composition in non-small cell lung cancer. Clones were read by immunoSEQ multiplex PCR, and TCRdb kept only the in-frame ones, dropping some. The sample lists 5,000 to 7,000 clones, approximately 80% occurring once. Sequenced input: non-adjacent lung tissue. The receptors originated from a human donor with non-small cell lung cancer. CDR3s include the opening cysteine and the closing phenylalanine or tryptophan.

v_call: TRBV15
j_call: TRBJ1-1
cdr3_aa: CATSLWTGTNTEAFF

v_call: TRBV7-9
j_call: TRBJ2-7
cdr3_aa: CASSPLYEQYF

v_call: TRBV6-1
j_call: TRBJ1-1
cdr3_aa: CASSASRQNTEAFF

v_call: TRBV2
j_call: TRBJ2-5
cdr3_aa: CASSESPAGVRETQYF

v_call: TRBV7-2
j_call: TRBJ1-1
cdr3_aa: CASSYSLGGTEAFF

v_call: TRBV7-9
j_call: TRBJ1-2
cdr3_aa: CASSKGQILYGYTF

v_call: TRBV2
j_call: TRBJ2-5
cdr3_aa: CASGGRTVKETQYF

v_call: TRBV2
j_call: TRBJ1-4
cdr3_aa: CASAIGTGREKLFF

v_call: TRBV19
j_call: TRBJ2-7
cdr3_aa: CATRQGAYEQYF

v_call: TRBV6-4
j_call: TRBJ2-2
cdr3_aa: CASSEGLNTGELFF

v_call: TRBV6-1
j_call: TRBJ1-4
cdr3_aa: CASSERGTGVNEKLFF

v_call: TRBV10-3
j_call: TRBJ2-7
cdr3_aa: CAISEPAGGPLEQYF

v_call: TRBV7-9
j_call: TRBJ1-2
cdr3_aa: CASSPGQGAAIYGYTF

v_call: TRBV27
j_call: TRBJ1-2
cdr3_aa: CASSLSEGGGYTF

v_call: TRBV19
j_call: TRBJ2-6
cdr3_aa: CASSIFLGSSGANVLTF

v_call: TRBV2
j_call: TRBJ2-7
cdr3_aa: CAIRGENEQYF

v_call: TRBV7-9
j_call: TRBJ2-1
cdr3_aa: CASSWGLAASGDEQFF